The T cell receptor beta chain under discussion was sequenced for a study of CD8+CD57+ T cells in acquired aplastic anemia. Looking at the study overall: The mean DNA yield obtained from sorted CD4+ and CD8+ cells came to roughly 3.4 ug.

Only patients with CD8+CD57+ cell expansion on flow cytometry were chosen for sequencing. V was pared by 6 bases and J by 3 bases, with 12 bases between. The CDR3 consists of 14 residues. Germline-derived CDR1 and CDR2 are LNHDA and SQIVND (reference sequence). Study findings and constraints: Patients and controls had CD8+ Simpson's diversity values that were not significantly distinct. Patients shared about 30 CD8+ CDR3 sequences with controls.

The template used for profiling TCR beta VDJ and CDR3 was genomic DNA. From the reads, TCRdb called clonotypes with MiXCR, one entry per CDR3 protein. The sample yields hundreds of thousands of distinct CDR3 sequences, more than 25% seen once. There are many counts of this clonotype. Its antigen is currently unknown. The receptor's source is a human donor with aplastic anemia. J is TRBJ1-5 and V is TRBV19; D gene uncertain. Sequencing was done on a sample of sorted CD4+, CD8+, or CD8+CD57+ T cells (not recorded which) from PBMCs. CDR3 amino acids: CASRPVRNNQPQHF. The CDR3 DNA reads as TGTGCCAGTAGGCCGGTCCGTAACAATCAGCCCCAGCATTTT. Full variable domain (outside the CDR3, taken from reference TRBV19 and TRBJ1-5): DGGITQSPKYLFRKEGQNVTLSCEQNLNHDAMYWYRQDPGQGLRLIYYSQIVNDFQKGDIAEGYSVSREKKESFPLTVTSAQKNPTAFYLCASRPVRNNQPQHFGDGTRLSIL.